The 31 T cell receptor beta chains in this list originate from one sample, sequenced in a study of regulatory T cells in long-lasting Graves disease. Time point: newly diagnosed GD, antithyroid drugs for less than 3 months. Preparation of the TCR library used RNA extracted from PBMCs. Arm-PCR with iRepertoire HTBI primers amplified the CDR3 regions for these TCR beta libraries. TCRdb passed the multiplex PCR reads through MiXCR, listing each CDR3 protein once. Here the sample spans 400,000 to 550,000 distinct CDR3 sequences, approximately 16% being singletons. These records were also assigned to another study, of T cells in Graves' hyperthyroidism and ophthalmopathy.

This sample comprised peripheral blood mononuclear cells (PBMCs), obtained at new diagnosis, from a patient treated with antithyroid drugs. Receptors originate from a woman younger than 45 with Graves disease.

This clonotype was seen ten or more times. The chain combines TRBV7-3 with TRBJ2-5, with D perhaps matching TRBD1 (6 bases). Trimming cost V 8 bases and J 4 bases, with 11 bases left between them. The CDR3 length is 12 residues. Germline V gene lookup returns CDR1 SGHTA and CDR2 FQGTGA. CDR3 protein: CASSIGGETQYF. CDR3 nucleotide sequence: TGTGCCAGCTCGATAGGGGGAGAGACCCAGTACTTC.

This clonotype was seen repeatedly, ten times or more. The genes are TRBV6-1 and TRBJ2-6, with a weak D call TRBD1 (6 bases). Germline loops: CDR1 MNHNS, CDR2 SASEGT. Trimming took 8 bases from V and 0 from J, leaving 14 bases between them. The length of the CDR3 is 16 residues. The CDR3: CASSDRVTSGANVLTF. The CDR3 coding sequence is TGTGCCAGCTCGGACAGAGTAACCTCTGGGGCCAACGTCCTGACTTTC.

This clonotype was counted at least ten times. The chain employs TRBV5-1 and TRBJ2-3, with 8 positions matching TRBD2. V shed 4 bases, J shed 0 bases, and the junction held 7 bases outside the gene matches. CDR1 SGHRS and CDR2 YFSETQ come from the germline V gene. The CDR3 is 16 residues long. This chain's CDR3 is CASSPRLARSTDTQYF. The CDR3 DNA follows: TGCGCCAGCAGCCCTAGACTAGCGAGGAGCACAGATACGCAGTATTTT. The entire variable domain, with the rest obtained from reference TRBV5-1 and TRBJ2-3, is as follows: KAGVTQTPRYLIKTRGQQVTLSCSPISGHRSVSWYQQTPGQGLQFLFEYFSETQRNKGNFPGRFSGRQFSNSRSEMNVSTLELGDSALYLCASSPRLARSTDTQYFGPGTRLTVL.

This rearrangement joins TRBV7-9 to TRBJ1-1, with D unclear. The CDR3 sequence is 14 residues long. V lost 4 bases and J lost 5, with 14 bases in between. Germline CDR1 and CDR2: SEHNR and FQNEAQ (reference sequence). The CDR3 sequence is CASSYGSRGTEAFF. CDR3 nucleotide sequence: TGTGCCAGCAGCTACGGGTCCCGAGGGACTGAAGCTTTCTTT.

The table lists this clonotype with a few counts. V and J are TRBV6-4 and TRBJ1-1; a weak D match, TRBD1 (5 bases). The V end was cut by 0 bases, the J end by 5 bases, with 7 bases between. This CDR3 spans 13 amino acids. Germline CDR1 is MRHNA and CDR2 is SNTAGT. CDR3 sequence (DNA): TGTGCCAGCAGTGACTCTCCAGGGACTGAAGCTTTCTTT. This gives the protein CASSDSPGTEAFF.

V and J are TRBV10-3 and TRBJ2-7; 7 bases are a match to TRBD1. CDR1 and CDR2 (germline): ENHRY, SYGVKD. The CDR3 is 13 residues long. The J segment lost 4 bases and the V segment lost 10 bases, leaving 10 bases of the junction unmatched. The CDR3 loop is CATLGTAPYEQYF. Written as DNA, the CDR3 is TGTGCCACCCTCGGGACAGCCCCTTACGAGCAGTACTTC.

Only a few counts were recorded for this clonotype. The gene calls are TRBV4-1 and TRBJ1-2, with 9 bases matching TRBD1. This CDR3 contains 14 residues. Germline CDR1 and CDR2: MGHRA and YSYEKL. The ends lost 4 bases at V and 5 bases at J; junction bases unmatched: 5. In DNA form, the CDR3 reads TGCGCCAGCAGCCTTCGGACAGGGGAGTATGGCTACACCTTC. Encoded protein: CASSLRTGEYGYTF.

This clonotype was counted many times. The V and J genes are TRBV6-2 or TRBV6-3 and TRBJ2-3; a weak D match, TRBD1 (5 bases). Trimming removed 2 bases from V and 1 base from J, with 13 bases in between. The CDR3 contains 16 residues. Germline V CDR1 and CDR2: MNHEY, SVGEGT. CDR3 region: CASSYIGLGRTDTQYF. DNA for the CDR3: TGTGCCAGCAGTTACATCGGTTTGGGGCGCACAGATACGCAGTATTTT.

This clonotype has ten or more counts. V gene TRBV20-1 combines with J gene TRBJ1-1; 7 bases line up with TRBD1. J lost 0 bases, V lost 1 base, and 11 bases had no gene match. This CDR3 comprises 17 residues. The germline CDR1 and CDR2 sequences are DFQATT and SNEGSKA (reference sequence). The CDR3 loop reads CSARVDTGAGMNTEAFF. CDR3 sequence (DNA): TGCAGTGCTAGAGTCGACACAGGGGCAGGCATGAACACTGAAGCTTTCTTT.

At least ten counts were recorded for this clonotype. The rearrangement links TRBV28 to TRBJ1-1, with TRBD1 matching over 9 bases. Per germline, CDR1 MDHEN and CDR2 SYDVKM. J was trimmed by 3 bases and V by 5 bases; bases with no gene match: 4. The CDR3 runs 14 residues. CDR3 sequence: CASSLQGAYTEAFF. The CDR3 DNA sequence: TGTGCCAGCAGTCTACAGGGGGCTTACACTGAAGCTTTCTTT.

The chain is built from TRBV7-9 and TRBJ1-2; 7 bases are a match to TRBD1. The V gene's germline CDR1 is SEHNR and CDR2 FQNEAQ (reference sequence). V shed 5 bases and J 8 bases; nucleotides not matched to a gene: 8. The CDR3 is made up of 13 amino acids. The CDR3 sequence is CASSPTGTFGYTF. CDR3 DNA: TGTGCCAGCAGCCCGACAGGGACGTTCGGCTACACCTTC.

This clonotype was recorded at least ten times. This rearrangement joins TRBV12-3 or TRBV12-4 to TRBJ1-1; no clear D. V shed 6 bases and J shed 1 base, with 3 bases lying between them. This CDR3 region has 11 residues. CDR3 loop: CASSRNTEAFF. The CDR3 DNA sequence: TGTGCCAGCAGCCGGAACACTGAAGCTTTCTTT.

This clonotype was counted many times. The genes are TRBV30 and TRBJ2-1, with 8 positions matching TRBD2. CDR1 and CDR2 from the germline V gene are GTSNPN and SVGIG (reference sequence). This CDR3 has 15 residues. The J segment lost 3 bases and the V segment lost 3 bases, leaving 7 bases of the junction unmatched. CDR3 DNA: TGTGCCTGGAGCTCTAGAGCGGGAGTCTACAATGAGCAGTTCTTC. This gives the protein CAWSSRAGVYNEQFF.

Comment on this clonotype: This sequence is one base from a far larger clone and is likely a read error. The V gene is TRBV7-6, the J gene TRBJ1-6, with 7 bases matching TRBD1. Unmatched junction bases numbered 5, after V lost 5 bases and J lost 7 bases. This CDR3 has 14 amino acids. Germline V lookup: CDR1 SGHVS, CDR2 FNYEAQ. The CDR3: CASSPRTGNSPLHF. The DNA for the CDR3 is TGTGCCAGCAGCCCGAGGACAGGAAATTCACCCCTCCACTTT.

This clonotype was counted ten times or more. The chain couples TRBV5-1 to TRBJ2-1; TRBD2 might be the D (5 bases). V gave up 1 base and J gave up 12 bases, with 23 bases separating them. The CDR3 covers 16 residues. Germline CDR1 reads SGHRS; CDR2 reads YFSETQ. The CDR3 protein is CASSLYGQSGERAQFF. CDR3 DNA: TGCGCCAGCAGCTTGTATGGTCAAAGTGGGGAGAGGGCGCAGTTCTTC.

This clonotype was seen at least ten times. The chain links TRBV2 to TRBJ2-1; D possibly corresponds to TRBD1 (5 bases). The CDR3 is made up of 14 amino acids. Deletions cut 8 bases from V and 8 bases from J, with 19 bases between. CDR1 SNHLY and CDR2 FYNNEI come from the germline V gene. This CDR3 is CASGRGHPKDEQFF. The DNA for the CDR3 is TGTGCCAGCGGGCGTGGACACCCGAAGGATGAGCAGTTCTTC. Using reference TRBV2 and TRBJ2-1 for the parts outside the CDR3, the full variable domain is EPEVTQTPSHQVTQMGQEVILRCVPISNHLYFYWYRQILGQKVEFLVSFYNNEISEKSEIFDDQFSVERPDGSNFTLKIRSTKLEDSAMYFCASGRGHPKDEQFFGPGTRLTVL.

As for this clonotype: A much larger clone differs from this one at a single base, so this may be a read error. The rearrangement links TRBV12-3 or TRBV12-4 to TRBJ2-1, with a possible D match to TRBD1 (6 bases). This CDR3 is 15 amino acids long. CDR3 sequence (DNA): TGTGTCATCCGACAGGCGAGCGACTCCTACAATGAGCAGTTCTTC. Its protein product is CVIRQASDSYNEQFF.

This clonotype was detected many times. This chain joins TRBV20-1 and TRBJ2-7; either TRBD1 or TRBD2 may supply D (6 bases each). Germline values: CDR1 DFQATT, CDR2 SNEGSKA (reference sequence). V lost 5 bases, J lost 2 bases, and 13 bases lay in between. CDR3 length: 13 amino acids. This CDR3 reads CSAGGRSAYEQYF. In nucleotides, the CDR3 is TGCAGTGCTGGGGGGCGGTCCGCCTACGAGCAGTACTTC.

The sample holds many counts of this clonotype. The gene calls are TRBV7-9 and TRBJ1-1, with 8 bases fitting TRBD1. CDR3 size: 19 residues. In germline, CDR1 is SEHNR, CDR2 FQNEAQ (reference sequence). With V trimmed by 5 bases and J by 0 bases, 17 bases remained unmatched. This CDR3 reads CASSGEGQELKRMNTEAFF. The CDR3 bases are TGTGCCAGCAGCGGAGAGGGACAGGAACTCAAACGAATGAACACTGAAGCTTTCTTT.

The table lists this clonotype with a few counts. The chain uses TRBV24-1 and TRBJ2-1; maybe TRBD2 (5 bases). The length of the CDR3 is 19 residues. Trimming pared 5 bases from V and 0 bases from J, leaving 22 bases between. Looked up from germline, CDR1 is KGHDR and CDR2 is SFDVKD. In DNA form, the CDR3 reads TGTGCCACCAGTGCGGTCATGAGACTATCCTCCAGCTCCTACAATGAGCAGTTCTTC. As protein: CATSAVMRLSSSSYNEQFF.

This clonotype was picked up many times. CDR3 nucleotide sequence: TGTGCCAGCAGCCTCCGGGACAGGGGACTAGCCCACCTCTACGAGCAGTACTTC. Its protein is CASSLRDRGLAHLYEQYF. The chain carries TRBV28 and TRBJ2-7; D is possibly TRBD1 (10 bases). Germline CDR1 and CDR2: MDHEN and SYDVKM. CDR3 length: 18 residues. V was trimmed by 6 bases and J by 3 bases, leaving 27 bases between them.

The rearrangement uses TRBV7-9 and TRBJ2-1; 8 bases fit TRBD2. CDR3 length: 17 amino acids. The germline gives CDR1 SEHNR, CDR2 FQNEAQ (reference sequence). Unmatched junction bases numbered 9, after V lost 5 bases and J lost 0 bases. For the CDR3, the DNA is TGTGCCAGCAGCCCCCGGGAGCGGGGGAGCTCCTACAATGAGCAGTTCTTC. Protein: CASSPRERGSSYNEQFF.

This clonotype was seen more than once but under ten times. This sequence may be a read error, since a much larger clone differs from it by one base. V and J are TRBV6-1 and TRBJ1-1, with D perhaps matching TRBD1 (5 bases). The CDR3 spans 12 residues. V was clipped by 8 bases and J by 4 bases, with 11 bases between them. CDR1 MNHNS and CDR2 SASEGT come from the germline V gene. CDR3 bases: TGTGCCAGCGCCCTCGGGGGCACTGAAGCTTTCTTT. Translating gives CASALGGTEAFF.

The chain combines TRBV5-4 with TRBJ2-1; TRBD2 agrees at 12 bases. The germline CDR1 and CDR2 sequences are SGHNT and YYREEE (reference sequence). The junction had 8 bases not matched to a gene; V was cut back by 4 bases and J by 9 bases. CDR3 length equals 15 residues. The CDR3 spells CASSRGLAGTVEQFF. The CDR3 DNA reads as TGTGCCAGCAGCCGCGGACTAGCGGGAACCGTTGAGCAGTTCTTC.

The genes are TRBV6-2 or TRBV6-3 and TRBJ1-1; D ambiguous. V lost 5 bases and J 0 bases, leaving 16 bases between the germline ends. Germline V lookup: CDR1 MNHEY, CDR2 SVGEGT. The CDR3 sequence is 16 residues long. CDR3 nucleotide sequence: TGTGCCAGCAGTCTCAGGCACCTTATTATGAACACTGAAGCTTTCTTT. This translates into CASSLRHLIMNTEAFF.

This clonotype was recorded once. The chain is built from TRBV20-1 and TRBJ2-3, with no clear D. This CDR3 comprises 15 residues. Germline values: CDR1 DFQATT, CDR2 SNEGSKA (reference sequence). The V end was cut by 4 bases, the J end by 0 bases, with 14 bases between. This chain's CDR3 is CSATPDFTSTDTQYF. The DNA of the CDR3 is TGCAGTGCTACCCCAGACTTTACTAGCACAGATACGCAGTATTTT.

This clonotype was found a few times. The chain recombines TRBV25-1 with TRBJ2-7, with D tentatively TRBD2 (6 bases). Germline values: CDR1 MGHDK, CDR2 SYGVNS. V lost 6 bases, J lost 4 bases, and 13 bases lay in between. The CDR3 runs to 13 residues. The CDR3 DNA is TGTGCCAGCAGCCGGGGACTTGGGTACGAGCAGTACTTC. Its translation: CASSRGLGYEQYF.

This clonotype has at least ten counts. The CDR3: CASSVGNLRGYTF. CDR3 DNA sequence: TGTGCCAGCAGCGTGGGGAACCTCCGGGGCTACACCTTC. This rearrangement joins TRBV28 to TRBJ1-2, with no clear D. The V gene's germline CDR1 is MDHEN and CDR2 SYDVKM. CDR3 length: 13 amino acids. Trimming shortened V by 6 bases and J by 8 bases, and 16 bases separated the two germline ends.

The V call is TRBV12-3 or TRBV12-4, the J call TRBJ2-1, with D perhaps TRBD2 (6 bases). This CDR3 contains 14 residues. The germline V and J ends were trimmed by 7 bases and 7 bases, with 17 bases remaining between them. The CDR3 coding sequence is TGTGCCAGCACCCCCGCGGGGAGGAGGAATGAGCAGTTCTTC. Encoded protein: CASTPAGRRNEQFF.

This chain uses TRBV29-1 with TRBJ2-5; D is possibly TRBD2 (5 bases). This CDR3 contains 13 residues. Germline-derived CDR1 and CDR2 are SQVTM and ANQGSEA. Trimming took off 6 bases at V and 4 bases at J, with 15 bases between the two ends. The CDR3 nucleotides read TGCAGCGTGCAGGCCCGAGGAGGAGAGACCCAGTACTTC. It translates to CSVQARGGETQYF.

This clonotype was counted only a few times. The chain combines TRBV9 with TRBJ1-4, with D maybe TRBD1 (5 bases). Trimming cost V 0 bases and J 2 bases, with 8 bases left between them. The CDR3 has 15 residues. CDR1 and CDR2 (germline): SGDLS, YYNGEE. The CDR3 coding sequence is TGTGCCAGCAGCGTAGCGGGGCCTACTAATGAAAAACTGTTTTTT. This codes for CASSVAGPTNEKLFF.